This TCR beta chain stems from a study of T cells in Graves' hyperthyroidism and ophthalmopathy. This clonotype showed up just a few times. Amplified TCR beta CDR3 regions derived from RNA transcripts. HTBI primers were employed in a first-round RT-PCR of the TCR CDR3. One entry per CDR3 protein results from TCRdb running MiXCR on the multiplex PCR reads. The repertoire holds a few hundred thousand distinct CDR3 sequences, around 14% seen once, with approximately 32% in the top ten. In germline, CDR1 is GTSNPN, CDR2 SVGIG (reference sequence). V lost 5 bases and J lost 13, with 16 bases in between. The CDR3 extends over 11 amino acids.

The sample consisted of blood. The TCR comes from a woman aged 25 to 45 with Graves' hyperthyroidism. The genes are TRBV30 and TRBJ2-3; D might be TRBD1 (7 bases). CDR3 sequence (DNA): TGTGCCTGGGGGCGGGACAGCTCAGAGTATTTT. This codes for CAWGRDSSEYF. Filled out from reference TRBV30 and TRBJ2-3, the complete variable domain reads SQTIHQWPATLVQPVGSPLSLECTVEGTSNPNLYWYRQAAGRGLQLLFYSVGIGQISSEVPQNLSASRPQDRQFILSSKKLLLSDSGFYLCAWGRDSSEYFGPGTRLTVL.